The clone carrying this TCR beta chain was seen a few times. The antigen remains unidentified. Germline assignment: CDR1 SQVTM and CDR2 ANQGSEA. Trimming left V 1 base short and J 3 bases short, with 10 bases between. CDR3 length equals 13 residues. These data come from a study of blood T cells in healthy people across ages. Study background: Researchers report that template switching captured about one barcoded beta molecule per two T cells.

Regarding the study as a whole: Significant beta diversity loss was already apparent by age around 36, declining roughly linearly. Long-lived donors had more naive CD4+ cells and higher diversity than aged donors.

A second PCR, run for about 7 to 11 cycles, used a sample-barcoded 5' primer plus a J-beta primer mix. Every sample returned 2.5 million or more CDR3-containing paired-end reads. Each CDR3 protein gets one entry after TCRdb re-called the 5' RACE reads with MiXCR. The table records hundreds of thousands of distinct CDR3 sequences, around half of them present only once. The receptor was derived from a woman aged 55-70 years in good health. The sequencing input was blood. The chain is built from TRBV29-1 and TRBJ2-7; a possible D gene is TRBD1 (6 bases). This CDR3 reads CSVEGVRGYEQYF. The CDR3 region has the DNA TGCAGCGTTGAAGGTGTCAGGGGCTACGAGCAGTACTTC.